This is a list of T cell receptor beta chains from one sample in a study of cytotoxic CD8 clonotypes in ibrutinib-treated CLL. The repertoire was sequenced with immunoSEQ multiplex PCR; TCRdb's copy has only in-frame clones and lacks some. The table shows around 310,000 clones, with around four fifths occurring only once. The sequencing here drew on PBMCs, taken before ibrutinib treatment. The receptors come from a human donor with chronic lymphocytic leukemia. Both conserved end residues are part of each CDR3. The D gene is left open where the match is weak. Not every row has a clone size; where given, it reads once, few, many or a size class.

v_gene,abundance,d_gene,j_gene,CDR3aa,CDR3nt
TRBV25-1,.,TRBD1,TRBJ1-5,CASRAGTGWNQPQHF,TGTGCCAGCAGAGCCGGGACAGGGTGGAATCAGCCCCAGCATTTT
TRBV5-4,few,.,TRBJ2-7,CASSSPSGETFAYEQYF,TGTGCCAGCAGCTCTCCGAGTGGCGAGACTTTTGCCTACGAGCAGTACTTC
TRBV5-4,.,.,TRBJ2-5,CASSSPVQGGRETQYF,TGTGCCAGCAGCTCCCCTGTCCAGGGGGGGAGAGAGACCCAGTACTTC
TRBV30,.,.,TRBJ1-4,CAWSVRGGTNEKLFF,TGTGCCTGGAGTGTACGGGGGGGGACTAATGAAAAACTGTTTTTT
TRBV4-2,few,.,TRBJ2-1,CASSQDIRVQFF,TGTGCCAGCAGCCAAGATATTAGGGTGCAGTTCTTC
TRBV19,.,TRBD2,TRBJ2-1,CASSLTTSGRWNEQFF,TGTGCCAGTAGTCTCACGACTAGCGGGAGGTGGAATGAGCAGTTCTTC
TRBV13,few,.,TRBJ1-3,CASSLYGNTIYF,TGTGCCAGCAGCCTCTACGGAAACACCATATATTTT
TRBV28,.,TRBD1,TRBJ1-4,CASSSPGQEATNEKLFF,TGTGCCAGCAGTTCCCCGGGACAGGAAGCAACTAATGAAAAACTGTTTTTT
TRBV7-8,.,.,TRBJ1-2,CASNEGNGYGYTF,TGTGCCAGCAACGAGGGGAATGGCTATGGCTACACCTTC
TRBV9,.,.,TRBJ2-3,CASSVGQPSTDTQYF,TGTGCCAGCAGCGTAGGACAGCCTAGCACAGATACGCAGTATTTT
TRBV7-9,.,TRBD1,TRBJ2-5,CASSLASGQGRIETQYF,TGTGCCAGCAGCTTAGCGTCCGGACAGGGGAGAATAGAGACCCAGTACTTC
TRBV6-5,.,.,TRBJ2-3,CASSYETRADTQYF,TGTGCCAGCAGTTACGAGACCCGAGCAGATACGCAGTATTTT
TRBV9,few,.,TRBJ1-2,CASSVGSGNYGYTF,TGTGCCAGCAGCGTAGGTTCAGGGAACTATGGCTACACCTTC
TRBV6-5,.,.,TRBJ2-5,CASSGGWGEETQYF,TGTGCCAGCAGTGGGGGTTGGGGGGAAGAGACCCAGTACTTC
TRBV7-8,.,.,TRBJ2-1,CASNPGASSYNEQFF,TGTGCCAGCAACCCCGGGGCAAGCTCCTACAATGAGCAGTTCTTC
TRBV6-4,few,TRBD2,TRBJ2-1,CASSTGLAGEFNEQFF,TGTGCCAGCAGTACCGGACTAGCGGGAGAGTTCAATGAGCAGTTCTTC
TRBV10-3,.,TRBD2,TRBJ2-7,CAISEVGLAGNYEQYF,TGTGCCATCAGTGAAGTTGGACTAGCGGGGAACTACGAGCAGTACTTC
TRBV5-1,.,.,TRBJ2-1,CASNRRRAGSSYNEQFF,TGCGCCAGCAACCGTAGGAGGGCGGGAAGTTCCTACAATGAGCAGTTCTTC
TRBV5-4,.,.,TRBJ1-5,CASSLGGSNQPQHF,TGTGCCAGCAGCTTGGGGGGGAGTAATCAGCCCCAGCATTTT
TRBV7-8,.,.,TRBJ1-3,CASSYPGHQPGNTIYF,TGTGCCAGCAGCTACCCGGGACATCAGCCGGGGAACACCATATATTTT
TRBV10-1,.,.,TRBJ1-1,CASSGSRATEAFF,TGCGCCAGCTCGGGAAGCCGGGCCACTGAAGCTTTCTTT
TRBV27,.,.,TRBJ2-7,CASSSPTNRAPLPYEQYF,TGTGCCAGCAGTTCGCCCACTAACAGGGCCCCGCTCCCCTACGAGCAGTACTTC
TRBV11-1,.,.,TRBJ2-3,CASSQFSATDTQYF,TGTGCCAGCAGCCAATTTAGCGCAACAGATACGCAGTATTTT
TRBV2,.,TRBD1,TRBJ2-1,CASRLQGAKYNEQFF,TGTGCCAGCAGGCTCCAGGGGGCGAAATACAATGAGCAGTTCTTC
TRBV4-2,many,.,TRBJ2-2,CASSGTSNTGELFF,TGTGCCAGCAGCGGGACTTCCAACACCGGGGAGCTGTTTTTT
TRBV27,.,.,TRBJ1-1,CASSGLGLNTEAFF,TGTGCCAGCAGTGGCCTGGGGTTGAACACTGAAGCTTTCTTT
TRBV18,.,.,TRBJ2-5,CASSPQQGYQETQYF,TGTGCCAGCTCACCACAACAGGGCTATCAAGAGACCCAGTACTTC
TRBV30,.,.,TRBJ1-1,CAWPVRGDNTEAFF,TGTGCCTGGCCGGTTCGTGGGGATAACACTGAAGCTTTCTTT
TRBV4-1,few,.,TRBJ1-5,CASSQDYGSQPQHF,TGCGCCAGCAGCCAAGATTATGGCAGTCAGCCCCAGCATTTT
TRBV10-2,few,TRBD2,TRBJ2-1,CASSEGGTSGRVQFF,TGCGCCAGCAGTGAGGGTGGGACTAGCGGGAGGGTGCAGTTCTTC
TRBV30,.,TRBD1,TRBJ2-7,CAWSALAGTADSYEQYF,TGTGCCTGGAGTGCCCTAGCCGGGACAGCCGACTCCTACGAGCAGTACTTC
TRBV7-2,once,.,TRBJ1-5,CASSLVLGNQPQHF,TGTGCCAGCAGCTTAGTTTTGGGCAATCAGCCCCAGCATTTT
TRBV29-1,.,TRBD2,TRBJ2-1,CSVEPGLAYEQFF,TGCAGCGTCGAACCGGGACTAGCTTACGAGCAGTTCTTC
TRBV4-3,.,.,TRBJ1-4,CASSQDAQGLGKLFF,TGCGCCAGCAGCCAAGATGCACAGGGTCTCGGAAAACTGTTTTTC
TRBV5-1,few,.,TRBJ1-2,CASSLAVGSLYTF,TGCGCCAGCAGCTTGGCCGTAGGGTCACTCTACACCTTC
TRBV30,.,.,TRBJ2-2,CAWDTGELFF,TGTGCCTGGGACACCGGGGAGCTGTTTTTT
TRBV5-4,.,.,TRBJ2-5,CASSLGTGSRETQYF,TGTGCCAGCAGCTTAGGTACGGGATCAAGAGAGACCCAGTACTTC
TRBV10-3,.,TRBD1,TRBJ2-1,CATERQGERDEQFF,TGTGCCACGGAACGACAGGGTGAACGCGATGAGCAGTTCTTC
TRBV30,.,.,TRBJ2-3,CACREGRSTDTQYF,TGTGCCTGCCGAGAGGGTCGGAGCACAGATACGCAGTATTTT
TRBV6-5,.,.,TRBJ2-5,CASSYFFLGVETQYF,TGTGCCAGCAGTTACTTTTTTTTGGGGGTGGAGACCCAGTACTTC
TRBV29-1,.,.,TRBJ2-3,CSVEVPLKAYTDTQYF,TGCAGCGTTGAAGTTCCCCTCAAGGCCTACACAGATACGCAGTATTTT
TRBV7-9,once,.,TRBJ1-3,CASSQIGRDTIYF,TGTGCCAGCAGCCAAATTGGGAGGGACACCATATATTTT
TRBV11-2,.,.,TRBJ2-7,CASSVSSPSYEQYF,TGTGCCAGCAGCGTTAGCAGCCCCTCCTACGAGCAGTACTTC
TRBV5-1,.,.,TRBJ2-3,CASSWGDLRWTDTQYF,TGCGCCAGCAGCTGGGGGGACCTCCGGTGGACAGATACGCAGTATTTT
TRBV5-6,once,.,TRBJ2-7,CASSLVQESSEQYF,TGTGCCAGCAGCTTGGTGCAGGAGTCTAGCGAGCAGTACTTC
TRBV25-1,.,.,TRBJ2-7,CASSGTSWPYEQYF,TGTGCCAGCAGTGGAACATCTTGGCCCTACGAGCAGTACTTC
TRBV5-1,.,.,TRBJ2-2,CATPTGRGTGELFF,TGCGCCACCCCGACAGGGAGGGGCACCGGGGAGCTGTTTTTT
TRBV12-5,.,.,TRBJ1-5,CASGRDIRGMGQPQHF,TGTGCTAGTGGCCGAGACATTAGGGGTATGGGGCAGCCCCAGCATTTT
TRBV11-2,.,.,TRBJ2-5,CASSVGYQETQYF,TGTGCCAGCAGCGTCGGTTACCAAGAGACCCAGTACTTC
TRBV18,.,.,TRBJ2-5,CASLRGVDQETQYF,TGTGCCAGCTTACGGGGTGTGGACCAAGAGACCCAGTACTTC
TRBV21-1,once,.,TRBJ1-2,CASSTRVGGPNYGYTF,TGTGCCAGCAGCACCCGGGTAGGGGGCCCAAACTATGGCTACACCTTC
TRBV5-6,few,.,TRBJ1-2,CASSSAGIYGYTF,TGTGCCAGCAGCTCCGCAGGGATCTATGGCTACACCTTC
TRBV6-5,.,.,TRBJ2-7,CASSYLGTNYEQYF,TGTGCCAGCAGTTACCTCGGGACAAACTACGAGCAGTACTTC
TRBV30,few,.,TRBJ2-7,CAWGRDVNSYEQYF,TGTGCCTGGGGACGGGACGTCAATTCGTACGAGCAGTACTTC